One and the same sample provided the 20 T cell receptor beta chains below, sequenced in a study of T cells in Graves' hyperthyroidism and ophthalmopathy. Researchers amplified the TCR beta CDR3 regions from RNA transcripts. A set of HTBI primers served as the primers for a first-round RT-PCR of the TCR CDR3. TCRdb ran MiXCR on the multiplex PCR reads and lists one entry per CDR3 protein. The table lists roughly 520,000 distinct CDR3 sequences, about 24% of them singletons, with about 11% in the top ten. Sequenced: blood. The origin of the receptors is a woman under 40 with Graves' ophthalmopathy.

The rearrangement links TRBV7-2 to TRBJ2-5, with D unresolved. Between the trimmed V and J ends, which lost 6 bases and 7 bases, there was a span of 9 bases. The CDR3 runs to 11 residues. Germline CDR1 SGHTA, CDR2 FQGNSA. CDR3 in DNA: TGTGCCAGCAGTCTCAAGGGGACCCAGTACTTC. Encoded protein: CASSLKGTQYF.

This chain uses TRBV9 with TRBJ1-2; TRBD1 agrees at 7 bases. V shed 3 bases and J 4 bases; nucleotides not matched to a gene: 9. CDR1 is SGDLS, CDR2 YYNGEE, per germline. The CDR3 extends over 15 amino acids. The CDR3 loop reads CASSALRDSIYGYTF. The CDR3 DNA follows: TGTGCCAGCAGCGCGCTCCGGGACAGTATCTATGGCTACACCTTC.

This clonotype was seen more than once but under ten times. The chain joins TRBV25-1 to TRBJ2-7, with 12 bases lining up with TRBD2. J gave up 4 bases and V 3 bases, and 16 bases lay outside the gene matches. Germline values: CDR1 MGHDK, CDR2 SYGVNS. The CDR3 is made up of 19 amino acids. As DNA, the CDR3 is TGTGCCAGCAGTGACCCCGCTAGCGGGAGGGCCGGTATGGCTTACGAGCAGTACTTC. Translating it yields CASSDPASGRAGMAYEQYF.

This clonotype was counted many times. V is TRBV6-5 and J is TRBJ1-1; TRBD1 agrees at 9 bases. The CDR3 consists of 16 residues. Trimming cost V 0 bases and J 2 bases; bases outside gene matches: 4. Germline CDR1 is MNHEY and CDR2 is SVGAGI. CDR3 bases: TGTGCCAGCAGTTACTCAGGGACAGGGCAAAACACTGAAGCTTTCTTT. Translation gives CASSYSGTGQNTEAFF.

This clonotype was counted many times. The V and J genes are TRBV19 and TRBJ1-2; D might be TRBD1 (5 bases). The germline gives CDR1 LNHDA, CDR2 SQIVND (reference sequence). The CDR3 covers 13 residues. Trimming shortened V by 9 bases and J by 0 bases, and 11 bases separated the two germline ends. CDR3 DNA: TGTGCCAGCAGACGGACAACTAACTATGGCTACACCTTC. This sequence encodes CASRRTTNYGYTF.

This clonotype was counted at least ten times. The chain combines TRBV11-1 with TRBJ1-5; D perhaps matches TRBD1 (5 bases). Germline lookup yields CDR1 SGHAT and CDR2 FQDESV (reference sequence). The V end was cut by 5 bases, the J end by 2 bases, with 16 bases between. There are 16 residues in the CDR3. CDR3 amino acids: CASSRDLGGGNQPQHF. As DNA, the CDR3 is TGTGCCAGCAGCCGAGACTTGGGGGGGGGCAATCAGCCCCAGCATTTT.

This clonotype appeared many times. The V gene is TRBV15, the J gene TRBJ2-7, with D perhaps being TRBD1 or TRBD2 (6 bases each). With 0 bases removed from V and 7 bases from J, the gap between germline ends came to 13 bases. The CDR3 length is 14 residues. Germline CDR1 reads LNHNV; CDR2 reads YYDKDF (reference sequence). CDR3 nucleotide sequence: TGTGCCACCAGCAGAGATAGAGGGGGGAGGGAGCAGTACTTC. Translating it yields CATSRDRGGREQYF. The full variable domain, completed using reference TRBV15 and TRBJ2-7, is DAMVIQNPRYQVTQFGKPVTLSCSQTLNHNVMYWYQQKSSQAPKLLFHYYDKDFNNEADTPDNFQSRRPNTSFCFLDIRSPGLGDTAMYLCATSRDRGGREQYFGPGTRLTVT.

The chain is built from TRBV6-1 and TRBJ2-2; D ambiguous. The length of the CDR3 is 12 residues. Trimming pared 5 bases from V and 7 bases from J, leaving 8 bases between. Per the germline V gene, CDR1 is MNHNS and CDR2 is SASEGT. CDR3 DNA sequence: TGTGCCAGCAGTCCCGTACGCGGGGAGCTGTTTTTT. It encodes CASSPVRGELFF.

The table lists this clonotype with many counts. The rearrangement links TRBV18 to TRBJ1-2; a weak D match, TRBD1 (5 bases). Germline V gives CDR1 KGHSH, CDR2 LQKENI. CDR3 length: 16 amino acids. The germline V and J ends were trimmed by 4 bases and 13 bases, with 28 bases remaining between them. CDR3 residues: CASSLGAATGQGEPTF. The CDR3 nucleotides are TGTGCCAGCTCACTCGGCGCCGCGACGGGCCAGGGCGAACCCACCTTC.

Note on this clonotype: Mismatch with germline at one junction end may stem from a read error. The chain links TRBV12-3 or TRBV12-4 to TRBJ1-3; D call uncertain. This CDR3 region has 14 residues. This CDR3 is CASSLIIGGNTMYF. CDR3 DNA sequence: TGTGCCAGCAGTCTCATAATTGGTGGAAACACCATGTATTTT.

The CDR3 DNA sequence: TGTGCCAGCAGCTCCAGACAGGGAGATCCTGGAAACACCATATATTTT. It codes for CASSSRQGDPGNTIYF. The V gene is TRBV7-8, the J gene TRBJ1-3; 7 bases map to TRBD1. Germline assignment: CDR1 SGHVS and CDR2 FQNEAQ. Trimming at V came to 4 bases and at J to 2 bases, leaving 8 bases not matched to a gene. This CDR3 region has 16 residues. The entire variable domain, with the rest obtained from reference TRBV7-8 and TRBJ1-3, is as follows: GAGVSQSPRYKVAKRGQDVALRCDPISGHVSLFWYQQALGQGPEFLTYFQNEAQLDKSGLPSDRFFAERPEGSVSTLKIQRTQQEDSAVYLCASSSRQGDPGNTIYFGEGSWLTVV.

The table lists this clonotype with many counts. J is TRBJ1-1 and V is TRBV29-1, with D possibly being TRBD1 (5 bases). This CDR3 has 12 amino acids. Looked up from germline, CDR1 is SQVTM and CDR2 is ANQGSEA. Trimming stripped 5 bases from V and 0 bases from J, with 7 bases between. The CDR3 region has the DNA TGCAGCGTTCGGACATTGAACACTGAAGCTTTCTTT. It specifies CSVRTLNTEAFF.

The rearrangement links TRBV6-1 to TRBJ1-2; D call uncertain. Germline V gene sequence: CDR1 MNHNS, CDR2 SASEGT. This CDR3 spans 13 amino acids. Trimming took off 6 bases at V and 0 bases at J, with 8 bases between the two ends. The DNA for the CDR3 is TGTGCCAGCAGGGTAACAGCTAACTATGGCTACACCTTC. Translation: CASRVTANYGYTF.

Only one count was recorded for this clonotype. The genes are TRBV19 and TRBJ2-7; D tentatively fits TRBD1 or TRBD2 (7 bases each). Germline lookup yields CDR1 LNHDA and CDR2 SQIVND (reference sequence). This CDR3 comprises 15 residues. V lost 2 bases and J 3 bases, leaving 14 bases between the germline ends. DNA for the CDR3: TGTGCCAGTAGTATAATGGGAGGGGGCGGCTACGAGCAGTACTTC. This encodes CASSIMGGGGYEQYF.

This clonotype was detected many times. The rearrangement links TRBV15 to TRBJ1-2; TRBD1 matches 7 bases. From germline, CDR1 is LNHNV and CDR2 YYDKDF (reference sequence). The CDR3 loop spans 13 amino acids. V was clipped by 6 bases and J by 7 bases; unmatched bases: 8. The CDR3 nucleotides are TGTGCCACCAGTTCTACAGGGGCTGGTGGCTACACCTTC. This encodes CATSSTGAGGYTF.

The chain combines TRBV12-3 or TRBV12-4 with TRBJ2-7; D uncertain. Trimming removed 3 bases from V and 2 bases from J, with 8 bases in between. This CDR3 contains 13 residues. The CDR3 DNA sequence: TGTGCCAGCAGTTTCTTCATCACCTACGAGCAGTACTTC. Its translation is CASSFFITYEQYF.

This rearrangement joins TRBV30 to TRBJ2-7, with 7 bases matching TRBD2. This CDR3 has 17 amino acids. The V gene's germline CDR1 is GTSNPN and CDR2 SVGIG (reference sequence). V was pared by 0 bases and J by 0 bases, with 11 bases of the junction left unmatched. The CDR3 loop reads CAWSVRGGRISSYEQYF. The CDR3 DNA follows: TGTGCCTGGAGTGTACGCGGGGGTCGGATCAGCTCCTACGAGCAGTACTTC.

This clonotype showed up many times. This chain links TRBV6-2 or TRBV6-3 with TRBJ2-7, with a tentative D call TRBD1 (6 bases). The CDR3 spans 15 residues. Germline V gene lookup returns CDR1 MNHEY and CDR2 SVGEGT. Deletions cut 7 bases from V and 2 bases from J, with 18 bases between. This CDR3 is CASTPQGPPAYEQYF. In DNA, the CDR3 is TGTGCCAGCACCCCACAGGGCCCCCCCGCCTACGAGCAGTACTTC.

The V gene is TRBV28, the J gene TRBJ2-5, with D perhaps matching TRBD1 or TRBD2 (5 bases each). V lost 5 bases to trimming and J lost 2 bases, with 21 bases between them. Per germline, CDR1 MDHEN and CDR2 SYDVKM. The CDR3 sequence is 17 residues long. The CDR3 region has the DNA TGTGCCAGCAGTCTCAGCCGGGGAAAGAGGGGACAAGAGACCCAGTACTTC. Translated, it gives CASSLSRGKRGQETQYF.

Many counts were recorded for this clonotype. This chain's CDR3 is CASSSRVGYEQYF. The CDR3 DNA is TGTGCCAGCAGTTCCCGAGTTGGGTACGAGCAGTACTTC. The chain uses TRBV6-5 and TRBJ2-7, with D unclear. This CDR3 is built from 13 residues. Trimming took 4 bases from V and 4 from J, leaving 11 bases between them. Germline V CDR1 and CDR2: MNHEY, SVGAGI.